The T cell receptor beta chain described here comes from a study of CD8+ T cells in alopecia areata. About the research overall: Treated patients took oral tofacitinib at 5 to 10 mg twice daily.

Treatment denoted: oral pan-JAK inhibitor, 5-10 mg twice daily. Collected material from alopecia areata patients comprised lesional scalp punch biopsies and peripheral blood. The sequencing template was cDNA reverse transcribed from extracted RNA. Produced via immunoSEQ multiplex PCR; TCRdb's table is partial and in-frame only. The sample contains about 180,000 clones, 53% of which appear only once. Study-wide findings and caveats: Clonality in lesional scalp, especially alopecia totalis/universalis, exceeded that of normal scalp. When scalp samples are sequenced, resident alphabeta T cells of normal skin are also captured.

CDR1 SGHRS and CDR2 YFSETQ come from the germline V gene. Trimming shortened V by 3 bases and J by 8 bases, and 11 bases separated the two germline ends. This CDR3 contains 12 residues. This clone was recorded a few times. Its antigen is currently unknown. V usage is TRBV5-1 and J usage is TRBJ1-1; maybe TRBD1 (5 bases). Specimen: CD8+ T cells sorted from blood, collected at week 24, from a patient treated with tofacitinib. This TCR came from a human donor with alopecia areata. The CDR3, as DNA: TGCGCCAGCAGCTCGCATAAGGGGGAAGCTTTCTTT. Translation: CASSSHKGEAFF.